A selection of T cell receptor beta chains follows, all from one sample in a study of blood T cell repertoires in COVID-19. TCRdb's table, derived via immunoSEQ multiplex PCR, lists solely in-frame clones and lacks some. The profile shows over 140,000 clones, roughly 80% of them singletons. The sample consisted of peripheral blood. The receptors here all came from a woman in her fifties or sixties with active or convalescent COVID-19. Each CDR3 is given with its conserved first and last residue. The D gene is left open where the match is weak. Rows may omit the clone size; those that give it use once, few, many or a size class.

d_call | clone_size | j_call | v_call | cdr3_aa | cdr3_nt
. | . | TRBJ2-7 | TRBV6-5 | CASSSSRTSYEQYF | TGTGCCAGCAGTAGTTCCAGGACATCCTACGAGCAGTACTTC
TRBD1 | . | TRBJ1-3 | TRBV19 | CASSSTGTAAGNTIYF | TGTGCCAGTAGCTCAACCGGGACAGCGGCTGGAAACACCATATATTTT
. | . | TRBJ2-1 | TRBV11-3 | CASSLDRVADNEQFF | TGTGCCAGCAGCTTAGATCGGGTAGCGGACAATGAGCAGTTCTTC
TRBD1 | . | TRBJ2-3 | TRBV5-1 | CASSLGQGSTDTQYF | TGCGCCAGCAGCTTGGGACAGGGGAGCACAGATACGCAGTATTTT
TRBD2 | . | TRBJ2-7 | TRBV9 | CASSVGGLAGDEQYF | TGTGCCAGCAGCGTAGGAGGACTAGCGGGGGACGAGCAGTACTTC
. | . | TRBJ1-1 | TRBV6-5 | CASSYSRSLNTEAFF | TGTGCCAGCAGTTACTCGAGGTCTCTGAACACTGAAGCTTTCTTT
. | once | TRBJ1-6 | TRBV7-6 | CASSLELSSYNSPLHF | TGTGCCAGCAGCTTAGAACTAAGCTCCTATAATTCACCCCTCCACTTT
TRBD1 | . | TRBJ1-1 | TRBV5-1 | CASSFDRALNTEAFF | TGCGCCAGCAGCTTCGACAGGGCCTTGAACACTGAAGCTTTCTTT
. | . | TRBJ1-2 | TRBV12-3/TRBV12-4 | CASSWGENYGYTF | TGTGCCAGCAGTTGGGGGGAAAACTATGGCTACACCTTC
. | . | TRBJ1-1 | TRBV9 | CASSVRTVGTEAFF | TGTGCCAGCAGCGTACGGACAGTCGGCACTGAAGCTTTCTTT
TRBD1 | . | TRBJ1-6 | TRBV5-3 | CARSRTGVVKSPLHF | TGTGCCAGAAGCCGGACAGGGGTGGTCAAGTCACCCCTCCACTTT
. | few | TRBJ2-7 | TRBV6-5 | CASSYAQTPSYEQYF | TGTGCCAGCAGTTACGCCCAGACACCCTCCTACGAGCAGTACTTC
TRBD1 | . | TRBJ1-2 | TRBV2 | CASSATPGTGAIHGYTF | TGTGCCAGCAGTGCGACACCCGGGACAGGGGCAATACATGGCTACACCTTC
TRBD2 | . | TRBJ2-7 | TRBV5-4 | CASSLHGLAEEQYF | TGTGCCAGCAGCTTGCACGGTCTAGCGGAAGAGCAGTACTTC
. | . | TRBJ1-2 | TRBV6-4 | CASSDHAGLGYTF | TGTGCCAGCAGTGATCACGCAGGGCTTGGCTACACCTTC
TRBD2 | . | TRBJ2-7 | TRBV18 | CASSRNAGVSSYEQYF | TGTGCCAGCTCAAGGAATGCGGGAGTTAGCTCCTACGAGCAGTACTTC
. | . | TRBJ1-4 | TRBV4-3 | CASSQDRGISGSEKLFF | TGCGCCAGCAGCCAAGATCGGGGGATATCGGGGAGTGAAAAACTGTTTTTT
. | . | TRBJ2-7 | TRBV15 | CATSRDELYEQYF | TGTGCCACCAGCAGAGATGAACTTTACGAGCAGTACTTC
TRBD2 | few | TRBJ2-2 | TRBV11-1 | CASSSLAANTGELFF | TGTGCCAGCAGCTCGCTAGCGGCGAACACCGGGGAGCTGTTTTTT
TRBD1 | . | TRBJ1-2 | TRBV6-1 | CASSDNRGQGYGYTF | TGTGCCAGCAGTGACAACCGTGGACAGGGCTATGGCTACACCTTC
. | . | TRBJ1-5 | TRBV6-6 | CAIRRDINQPQHF | TGTGCCATCCGAAGGGACATCAATCAGCCCCAGCATTTT
. | . | TRBJ2-3 | TRBV6-5 | CASRKRDTQYF | TGTGCCAGCAGGAAGCGGGATACGCAGTATTTT
. | . | TRBJ1-1 | TRBV11-3 | CASSLRVNTEAFF | TGTGCCAGCAGCTTACGCGTGAACACTGAAGCTTTCTTT
. | . | TRBJ1-2 | TRBV9 | CASANLASYGYTF | TGTGCCAGCGCAAACCTTGCGAGTTATGGCTACACCTTC
TRBD1 | many | TRBJ2-1 | TRBV19 | CASSILDRAYNEQFF | TGTGCCAGTAGTATTTTGGACAGGGCCTACAATGAGCAGTTCTTC